One and the same sample provided the 2 T cell receptor beta chains below, sequenced in a study of control samples from healthy donors and cancer patients. TCRdb's table, derived via immunoSEQ multiplex PCR, lists solely in-frame clones and lacks some. The sample gives some 71,000 clones, approximately 89% of which show up once; over 4.5% is in the top ten. The sample comprised PBMCs. Every receptor here comes from a man aged 55 to 70 with colorectal cancer.

Concerning this clone itself: Other DNA sequences in this specimen translate into the identical CDR3. The rearrangement uses TRBV5-1 and TRBJ1-6, with D possibly TRBD1 on 6 matching bases. The V and J ends lost 0 bases and 5 bases respectively, with 12 bases between them. CDR1 and CDR2 from the germline V gene are SGHRS and YFSETQ. The CDR3 has 16 amino acids. This chain's CDR3 is CASSLGGQGNNSPLHF. In nucleotides, the CDR3 is TGCGCCAGCAGCTTGGGGGGGCAGGGGAATAATTCACCCCTCCACTTT.

This chain joins TRBV2 and TRBJ2-2, with 13 bases aligning to TRBD2. From germline, CDR1 is SNHLY and CDR2 FYNNEI. This CDR3 contains 15 residues. Trimming at V came to 6 bases and at J to 6 bases, leaving 4 bases not matched to a gene. The CDR3, as DNA: TGTGCCAGCAGGGGACTAGCGGGGAGGGCCGGGGAGCTGTTTTTT. This codes for CASRGLAGRAGELFF.